These 3 T cell receptor beta chains were sequenced from one sample in a study of blood T cell repertoires in COVID-19. Only in-frame clones appear in the TCRdb table, and some are missing; sequencing was by immunoSEQ multiplex PCR. The sample shows roughly 250,000 clones, approximately 78% of them seen only once. Sequenced: peripheral blood. These receptors were obtained from a woman in her sixties or seventies with active or convalescent COVID-19.

The V call is TRBV9, the J call TRBJ1-1; weak D call: TRBD1 (5 bases). Deletions cut 3 bases from V and 3 bases from J, with 9 bases between. Germline values: CDR1 SGDLS, CDR2 YYNGEE. This CDR3 has 13 amino acids. The CDR3 here is CASSARGDTEAFF. CDR3 sequence (DNA): TGTGCCAGCAGCGCCCGGGGGGACACTGAAGCTTTCTTT.

This clone was counted once. Additional DNA sequences in this sample encode the identical CDR3. The chain is built from TRBV6-5 and TRBJ2-1, with TRBD2 matching 10 bases. V trimming: 10 bases; J trimming: 4 bases; junction bases outside the gene matches: 7. CDR3 length: 14 residues. The germline CDR1 and CDR2 sequences are MNHEY and SVGAGI. In nucleotides, the CDR3 is TGTGCCACTCTACTAGCGGGGTCTTACAATGAGCAGTTCTTC. It yields the protein CATLLAGSYNEQFF.

The rearrangement joins TRBV6-1 to TRBJ2-5, with 10 bases aligning to TRBD1. CDR1 MNHNS and CDR2 SASEGT come from the germline V gene. J gave up 5 bases and V 3 bases, and 12 bases lay outside the gene matches. CDR3 length: 17 amino acids. The CDR3 nucleotides are TGTGCCAGCAGTGACCTCCGGACAGGGGGACGAGGCGAGACCCAGTACTTC. Amino acids: CASSDLRTGGRGETQYF.